Shown below are 18 T cell receptor beta chains from a single sample sequenced in a study of T-cell memory formation after mild COVID-19 (dated by TCRdb to the early 2020s). The library was prepared using 5' RACE. Sequencing was carried out with an Illumina NovaSeq 6000. TCRdb itself trimmed the public reads at Q25 with fastp, ran MiXCR and retained productive beta chains. Each entry is one CDR3 protein sequence, shown with its most common DNA and genes. The sample includes under 700,000 distinct CDR3 sequences, with roughly 21% observed a single time. Around 13% of the sample rests with the top ten. Specimen: PBMCs or a T cell subset sorted from them (not recorded which). All receptors come from an adult woman who had mild COVID-19 (a few samples of this study predate the infection). The sample titles of this study are shuffled in the database, so cell type and time point are left out; the donor was told from shared clones.

This clonotype occurred a few times. At one end the junction does not follow the germline gene, possibly because of a read error. The rearrangement uses TRBV5-4 and TRBJ1-1, with D unclear. Germline V lookup: CDR1 SGHNT, CDR2 YYREEE (reference sequence). The CDR3 covers 13 residues. The CDR3 nucleotides read TGTGCCAGCAGCCCCGTGGGGAACGCTGAAGCTTTCTTT. Its protein product is CASSPVGNAEAFF.

This clonotype occurred many times. The chain combines TRBV5-6 with TRBJ1-2; 8 nucleotides match TRBD1. V gave up 4 bases and J gave up 2 bases; unmatched junction bases: 4. Germline CDR1 SGHDT, CDR2 YYEEEE. The CDR3 totals 14 residues. CDR3 loop: CASSPGQVNYGYTF. In DNA, the CDR3 is TGTGCCAGCAGCCCGGGACAGGTGAACTATGGCTACACCTTC.

The CDR3 DNA sequence: TGTGCCAGCAGCCGAGAATCCACAGCTTTCGGCTATGGCTACACCTTC. This translates into CASSRESTAFGYGYTF. The chain has TRBV4-2 and TRBJ1-2; D is uncertain. Germline assignment: CDR1 LGHNA and CDR2 YNFKEQ. V lost 4 bases and J 4 bases, leaving 19 bases between the germline ends. This CDR3 has 16 amino acids.

This chain joins TRBV5-6 and TRBJ2-5; 7 positions agree with TRBD1. The germline V gene encodes CDR1 SGHDT and CDR2 YYEEEE. Trimming took 4 bases from V and 5 from J; bases not matched to a gene: 5. CDR3 length: 13 amino acids. CDR3 DNA: TGTGCCAGCAGCCGTCAGGGGGACGAGACCCAGTACTTC. It encodes CASSRQGDETQYF.

This sequence joins TRBV2 and TRBJ1-5, with TRBD1 identical over 10 bases. CDR1 and CDR2 from the germline V gene are SNHLY and FYNNEI. J lost 15 bases, V lost 7 bases, and 15 bases had no gene match. This CDR3 is built from 14 residues. CDR3 sequence (DNA): TGTGCCAGCACCCCCGGGACAGGGGCCAGAACGGTGCATTTT. Its protein is CASTPGTGARTVHF.

V and J are TRBV4-3 and TRBJ2-1; 9 bases line up with TRBD1. The junction had 7 bases not matched to a gene; V was cut back by 0 bases and J by 7 bases. Germline V gene data show CDR1 as LGHNA and CDR2 as YSLEER. The CDR3 runs to 16 residues. The CDR3 DNA follows: TGCGCCAGCAGCCAAGATTTTGGGACAGGGTGGAATGAGCAGTTCTTC. Encoded protein: CASSQDFGTGWNEQFF.

This clonotype was counted many times. The chain uses TRBV24-1 and TRBJ2-3; D not certain. Germline lookup yields CDR1 KGHDR and CDR2 SFDVKD. The CDR3 covers 11 residues. Between the trimmed V and J ends, which lost 6 bases and 2 bases, there was a span of 2 bases. DNA for the CDR3: TGTGCCACCAGTACCACAGATACGCAGTATTTT. This codes for CATSTTDTQYF.

This clonotype was recorded a few times. V and J are TRBV20-1 and TRBJ2-4; TRBD1 matches at 9 bases. Germline CDR1 reads DFQATT; CDR2 reads SNEGSKA (reference sequence). The V segment lost 0 bases and the J segment 7 bases; nucleotides outside the gene matches: 4. CDR3 length: 14 amino acids. The DNA of the CDR3 is TGCAGTGCTAGAGATCCCGACAGGGGGAACATTCAGTACTTC. It encodes CSARDPDRGNIQYF.

This clonotype has only a few counts. The chain employs TRBV3-1 and TRBJ2-7; no definite D call. CDR1 and CDR2 (germline): LGHDT, YNNKEL (reference sequence). There are 14 residues in the CDR3. The V end lost 3 bases, the J end lost 3 bases, and 12 bases lay between the germline ends. CDR3 sequence: CASSQGFSRYEQYF. The CDR3 DNA sequence: TGTGCCAGCAGCCAGGGTTTCAGTCGCTACGAGCAGTACTTC.

The table lists this clonotype with a few counts. The rearrangement uses TRBV6-5 and TRBJ1-5; D is unresolved. Germline loops: CDR1 MNHEY, CDR2 SVGAGI. Trimming cost V 6 bases and J 7 bases, with 16 bases left between them. The CDR3 totals 14 residues. The CDR3 region is CASSQTDWAQPQHF. CDR3 nucleotide sequence: TGTGCCAGCAGCCAGACCGATTGGGCGCAGCCCCAGCATTTT.

The chain joins TRBV12-3 or TRBV12-4 to TRBJ2-1; tentatively, D is TRBD2 (6 bases). The V gene lost 6 bases and the J gene lost 4 bases, with 19 bases spanning the gap. There are 16 residues in the CDR3. The CDR3 region is CASSDGGGTYYNEQFF. DNA for the CDR3: TGTGCCAGCAGCGACGGTGGGGGGACTTATTACAATGAGCAGTTCTTC.

This clonotype has a handful of counts. The gene calls are TRBV25-1 and TRBJ1-4, with 7 bases fitting TRBD1. Per germline, CDR1 MGHDK and CDR2 SYGVNS. With V trimmed by 0 bases and J by 9 bases, 10 bases remained unmatched. This CDR3 region has 16 residues. The CDR3 protein is CASSEYYEGGFKKLFF. CDR3 nucleotide sequence: TGTGCCAGCAGTGAATATTACGAAGGGGGCTTTAAAAAACTGTTTTTT. Combining the CDR3 with reference TRBV25-1 and TRBJ1-4 gives the whole variable domain EADIYQTPRYLVIGTGKKITLECSQTMGHDKMYWYQQDPGMELHLIHYSYGVNSTEKGDLSSESTVSRIRTEHFPLTLESARPSHTSQYLCASSEYYEGGFKKLFFGSGTQLSVL.

This clonotype was counted a few times. J is TRBJ2-2 and V is TRBV7-9; 8 nucleotides align to TRBD1. V shed 4 bases and J 5 bases; nucleotides not matched to a gene: 6. CDR3 size: 15 residues. CDR1 is SEHNR and CDR2 is FQNEAQ in the germline V gene (reference sequence). Here the CDR3 DNA reads TGTGCCAGCAGCTCGACAGGGGAAGGTACCGGGGAGCTGTTTTTT. Translation: CASSSTGEGTGELFF.

The V call is TRBV15, the J call TRBJ2-5; D may be TRBD2 (7 bases). Trimming pared 6 bases from V and 4 bases from J, leaving 24 bases between. In germline, CDR1 is LNHNV, CDR2 YYDKDF (reference sequence). The length of the CDR3 is 17 residues. CDR3 bases: TGTGCCACCAGTTGGGCTGGCGGAGGCGGGGGCTCAGAGACCCAGTACTTC. Translation: CATSWAGGGGGSETQYF.

The V and J genes are TRBV6-2 or TRBV6-3 and TRBJ2-3; the D is unclear. The V gene's germline CDR1 is MNHEY and CDR2 SVGEGT. The CDR3 has 14 amino acids. V shed 7 bases and J shed 3 bases, with 14 bases lying between them. The CDR3 nucleotides read TGTGCCAGCAAAATAGCACCCATGACAGATACGCAGTATTTT. Its translation: CASKIAPMTDTQYF.

The gene calls are TRBV29-1 and TRBJ2-1; the D gene is possibly TRBD2 (6 bases). From germline, CDR1 is SQVTM and CDR2 ANQGSEA. This CDR3 contains 15 residues. Trimming took 0 bases from V and 6 from J, leaving 15 bases between them. This CDR3 reads CSVEDRGTGTNEQFF. CDR3 DNA sequence: TGCAGCGTTGAAGATAGAGGGACTGGCACCAATGAGCAGTTCTTC.

This clonotype was counted between two and nine times. The chain employs TRBV5-1 and TRBJ2-1; D may be TRBD1 (5 bases). Germline V gene lookup returns CDR1 SGHRS and CDR2 YFSETQ. Trimming pared 0 bases from V and 6 bases from J, leaving 13 bases between. This CDR3 has 15 amino acids. The CDR3 DNA reads as TGCGCCAGCAGCTTGGACGTTACAAGGGGCAATGAGCAGTTCTTC. Protein: CASSLDVTRGNEQFF.

In its sample, this clonotype was seen a few times. The chain couples TRBV7-9 to TRBJ2-7, with D perhaps TRBD1 or TRBD2 (5 bases each). In germline, CDR1 is SEHNR, CDR2 FQNEAQ (reference sequence). This CDR3 contains 15 residues. V was trimmed by 4 bases and J by 5 bases, leaving 18 bases between them. The CDR3 coding sequence is TGTGCCAGCAGCTCCCCTCCCACGGGGCCCCACGAGCAGTACTTC. Translation: CASSSPPTGPHEQYF. The variable domain in full, with the rest retrieved from reference TRBV7-9 and TRBJ2-7, is DTGVSQNPRHKITKRGQNVTFRCDPISEHNRLYWYRQTLGQGPEFLTYFQNEAQLEKSRLLSDRFSAERPKGSFSTLEIQRTEQGDSAMYLCASSSPPTGPHEQYFGPGTRLTVT.